These T cell receptor beta chains were read from a single sample in a study of PD-L1 blockade in urothelial cancer. Assay: immunoSEQ multiplex PCR; the TCRdb copy retains only in-frame clones and omits some. The profile shows about 82,000 clones, 87% of them singletons. Material: PBMCs, obtained around atezolizumab (anti-PD-L1) treatment. These receptors were taken from a woman in her 70s with urothelial cancer. Both conserved end residues are part of each CDR3. D genes are given only for firm matches. Only some rows state a clone size, as once, few, many or a class for expanded clones.

-	TRBJ2-1	-	TRBV27	TGTGCCAGCACGACAGGAAGCCTCTCCTACAATGAGCAGTTCTTC	CASTTGSLSYNEQFF
-	TRBJ1-1	once	TRBV10-3	TGTGCCATCAGTGAAGCTAGAGGTCTGGGGGGGAACACTGAAGCTTTCTTT	CAISEARGLGGNTEAFF
-	TRBJ2-7	-	TRBV5-6	TGTGCCAGCAGCCCGACCAACAGGGACGAGCAGTACTTC	CASSPTNRDEQYF
-	TRBJ2-1	-	TRBV30	TGTGCCTGGAGTCCTGGGCCTTACAATGAGCAGTTCTTC	CAWSPGPYNEQFF
-	TRBJ2-6	-	TRBV19	TGTGCCAGTAGTATGACGACAGGTACCTCTGGGGCCAACGTCCTGACTTTC	CASSMTTGTSGANVLTF
TRBD1	TRBJ1-2	-	TRBV5-5	TGTGCCAGCAGCTTGAACAGGGGCGGTAACTATGGCTACACCTTC	CASSLNRGGNYGYTF
TRBD2	TRBJ2-3	-	TRBV4-1	TGCGCCAGCAGCCAATCGGGACTAGCGGGAATGGCAGATACGCAGTATTTT	CASSQSGLAGMADTQYF
-	TRBJ2-2	-	TRBV10-3	TGTGCCATCCCACAGGGCACCGGGGAGCTGTTTTTT	CAIPQGTGELFF
-	TRBJ2-6	-	TRBV4-1	TGCGCCAGCAGCCAAGTCAGCAGGGTCTCTGGGGCCAACGTCCTGACTTTC	CASSQVSRVSGANVLTF
-	TRBJ2-1	-	TRBV18	TGTGCCAGCTCACCACTAACGGGAGACAACAATGAGCAGTTCTTC	CASSPLTGDNNEQFF
TRBD2	TRBJ2-2	-	TRBV7-8	TGTGCCAGCAGCATACCTACTAGCGGGAGTAACACCGGGGAGCTGTTTTTT	CASSIPTSGSNTGELFF
-	TRBJ2-5	-	TRBV7-9	TGTGCCAGCAGCTTAGCGTGGCAGGGGCGCACCTCGGAGACCCAGTACTTC	CASSLAWQGRTSETQYF
-	TRBJ2-1	-	TRBV20-1	TGCAGTGCATCACCTATGGGGCCCCAGTTCTTC	CSASPMGPQFF
-	TRBJ1-2	-	TRBV7-6	TGTGCCAGCAGCTTAGGAGGGTTGGGTGGCTACACCTTC	CASSLGGLGGYTF
TRBD2	TRBJ2-3	-	TRBV7-9	TGTGCCAGCAACCAGGGACACGGACTAGCGGGAGGGTCCACAGATACGCAGTATTTT	CASNQGHGLAGGSTDTQYF
-	TRBJ1-3	-	TRBV7-9	TGTGCCAGCAGCTGGGGGGGGAGGGGAAAGTCGGCAATTGGAAACACCATATATTTT	CASSWGGRGKSAIGNTIYF
-	TRBJ2-3	-	TRBV5-5	TGTGCCAGCAGCTTGGAGCAAGATACGCAGTATTTT	CASSLEQDTQYF
-	TRBJ2-2	-	TRBV28	TGTGCCAGCAGTTTAATCCAGGGTTCCGGGGAGCTGTTTTTT	CASSLIQGSGELFF
TRBD1	TRBJ2-5	-	TRBV6-5	TGTGCCAGCAGTAGTCAGGGGGTCCAAGAGACCCAGTACTTC	CASSSQGVQETQYF
-	TRBJ1-5	-	TRBV7-6	TGTGCCAGCAGCTTAGAGGTCGGAACGGGATCGCCCCAGCATTTT	CASSLEVGTGSPQHF
-	TRBJ1-2	-	TRBV5-6	TGTGCCAGCAGCTTAATCCAGGGTCCCTATGGCTACACCTTC	CASSLIQGPYGYTF
TRBD2	TRBJ2-1	-	TRBV7-8	TGTGCCAGCAGCGGGAATAGCGGGGGGCCTACCAATGAGCAGTTCTTC	CASSGNSGGPTNEQFF
-	TRBJ1-4	-	TRBV7-8	TGTGCCAGCAGCCCTGGAACCTGGGGCAGGGGATATGATGAAAAACTGTTTTTT	CASSPGTWGRGYDEKLFF
-	TRBJ2-6	-	TRBV5-4	TGTGCCAGCAGCCAGGATGCGCGGGCACGCTCTGGGGCCAACGTCCTGACTTTC	CASSQDARARSGANVLTF
TRBD1	TRBJ2-1	-	TRBV5-4	TGTGCCAGCAGCTTGAAGACAGGGATTTACAATGAGCAGTTCTTC	CASSLKTGIYNEQFF
TRBD1	TRBJ1-1	-	TRBV27	TGTGCCAGCAGCATCGACAGGGGGCAGGACACTGAAGCTTTCTTT	CASSIDRGQDTEAFF
TRBD2	TRBJ2-7	once	TRBV15	TGTGCCACCAGCAGGGGCGGGGGGCCAACCTACGAGCAGTACTTC	CATSRGGGPTYEQYF
TRBD2	TRBJ2-7	-	TRBV27	TGTGCCAGCAGTTTAAGACTAGCGGGAGGGTACGAGCAGTACTTC	CASSLRLAGGYEQYF
-	TRBJ2-7	few	TRBV5-6	TGTGCCAGCAGCTATGACAGCTACGAGCAGTACTTC	CASSYDSYEQYF
-	TRBJ1-2	-	TRBV9	TGTGCCAGCAGCGTAAGAGACTATGGCTACACCTTC	CASSVRDYGYTF
-	TRBJ2-3	-	TRBV19	TGTGCCAGTAGTATGCGCACCGGGACAACCACAGATACGCAGTATTTT	CASSMRTGTTTDTQYF
TRBD1	TRBJ2-1	-	TRBV18	TGTGCCAGCTCACCACGGGACAGGGTGTTCGATGAGCAGTTCTTC	CASSPRDRVFDEQFF
-	TRBJ1-3	-	TRBV30	TGTGCCTGGAGTGTACTCGGGGGAAACACCATATATTTT	CAWSVLGGNTIYF
-	TRBJ1-1	-	TRBV27	TGTGCCAGCAGTTTATTCCCGACAGGAACTGAAGCTTTCTTT	CASSLFPTGTEAFF
-	TRBJ2-7	-	TRBV11-2	TGTGCCAGCAGCTTAGTCGGCGCAGGGCTGAACTCCTACGAGCAGTACTTC	CASSLVGAGLNSYEQYF
TRBD1	TRBJ1-6	-	TRBV7-8	TGTGCCAGCAGAGGACAGGGGTACTCACCCCTCCACTTT	CASRGQGYSPLHF
TRBD1	TRBJ2-2	-	TRBV25-1	TGTGCCAGCAGTGAATCAACAGGACAGGGGGCCACCGGGGAGCTGTTTTTT	CASSESTGQGATGELFF
TRBD2	TRBJ2-5	once	TRBV5-1	TGCGCCAGCAGGTCGGGGGCCACAGGGACTAGCACAGAGACCCAGTACTTC	CASRSGATGTSTETQYF
-	TRBJ2-5	-	TRBV5-4	TGTGCCAGCAGCTTTCTTGGGAGTCGGCAGGAGACCCAGTACTTC	CASSFLGSRQETQYF
-	TRBJ1-1	-	TRBV7-6	TGTGCCAGCAGCGCAGATTTAAACACTGAAGCTTTCTTT	CASSADLNTEAFF
-	TRBJ2-3	-	TRBV6-5	TGTGCCAGCTGGCGGGGAGGCTACACAGATACGCAGTATTTT	CASWRGGYTDTQYF
-	TRBJ1-1	-	TRBV29-1	TGCAGCGCGGGGAACACTGAAGCTTTCTTT	CSAGNTEAFF
-	TRBJ1-3	-	TRBV28	TGTGCCAGCAGTTTGGACACTGGAAACACCATATATTTT	CASSLDTGNTIYF
TRBD2	TRBJ2-5	-	TRBV28	TGTGCCAGCAGTAAGCTAGCGGGAGCTTCAGAGACCCAGTACTTC	CASSKLAGASETQYF
TRBD1	TRBJ1-1	-	TRBV30	TGTGCCTGGGACCTCGGGCAGGGGGTCCAGGAACCTCGTGCTTTCTTT	CAWDLGQGVQEPRAFF
TRBD1	TRBJ2-7	-	TRBV28	TGTGCCAGCAGTTTATTCGGGACAGGGTTTCGCGAGCAGTACTTC	CASSLFGTGFREQYF
TRBD2	TRBJ2-3	-	TRBV4-2	TGTGCCAGCAGCCAAGATGTGATAGCGGGAACTCTGAGCACAGATACGCAGTATTTT	CASSQDVIAGTLSTDTQYF
TRBD1	TRBJ1-2	-	TRBV29-1	TGCAGCGCCGCGGGACAGGACAGCTATGGCTACACCTTC	CSAAGQDSYGYTF
-	TRBJ1-5	-	TRBV15	TGTGCCACCAGCAGAGACGGGGACTTTGTTAGCAATCAGCCCCAGCATTTT	CATSRDGDFVSNQPQHF
-	TRBJ2-1	-	TRBV9	TGTGCCAGCAGCGTAGACTTGAGCGCAGAGAAAGAGCAGTTCTTC	CASSVDLSAEKEQFF
TRBD1	TRBJ2-2	-	TRBV11-3	TGTGCCAGCAGTCCGGGACAGGGAGAAACCGGGGAGCTGTTTTTT	CASSPGQGETGELFF
TRBD1	TRBJ2-5	-	TRBV30	TGTGCCTGGGACAGGGACCAAGAGACCCAGTACTTC	CAWDRDQETQYF
TRBD1	TRBJ1-2	-	TRBV19	TGTGCCAGTAGTTTATCCGGGACAGGGGGCGCGTATGGCTACACCTTC	CASSLSGTGGAYGYTF
-	TRBJ1-1	few	TRBV9	TGTGCCAGCAGCGTAGATCCGGGGGGGAGGAGCACTGAAGCTTTCTTT	CASSVDPGGRSTEAFF